A single sample is the source of the 18 T cell receptor beta chains below, sequenced in a study of blood T cell repertoires in COVID-19. Some clones are missing from TCRdb's copy, which holds only in-frame ones; the method was immunoSEQ multiplex PCR. The sample yields about 180,000 clones, over 80% seen once. The sequencing input was peripheral blood. These TCRs come from a woman in her thirties or forties with COVID-19, enrolled during active disease.

The J gene is TRBJ1-1, the V gene TRBV29-1, with D maybe TRBD1 (6 bases). Germline V lookup: CDR1 SQVTM, CDR2 ANQGSEA. V lost 5 bases and J 2 bases, leaving 15 bases between the germline ends. This CDR3 comprises 14 residues. The CDR3 nucleotides are TGCAGCGTTTGGGGAACAGGGATTAACACTGAAGCTTTCTTT. Translation: CSVWGTGINTEAFF.

Worth noting for this clone: The junction differs from germline at one of its ends, possibly a read error. This chain uses TRBV9 with TRBJ2-7; 10 nucleotides agree with TRBD2. This CDR3 is built from 14 residues. Germline V lookup: CDR1 SGDLS, CDR2 YYNGEE. CDR3 in amino acids: CASSDSGGPYEQYF. The CDR3 bases are TGTGCCAGCAGCGATAGCGGGGGGCCCTATGAGCAGTACTTC.

This clone was seen a handful of times. The J gene is TRBJ2-2, the V gene TRBV6-6; D ambiguous. The CDR3 is 13 residues long. The germline V gene encodes CDR1 MNHNY and CDR2 SVGAGI (reference sequence). V lost 0 bases and J 6 bases, leaving 5 bases between the germline ends. Here the CDR3 reads CASSYSISGELFF. In DNA form, the CDR3 reads TGTGCCAGCAGTTACTCTATTTCCGGGGAGCTGTTTTTT.

V usage is TRBV2 and J usage is TRBJ1-5, with D possibly TRBD1 on 5 matching bases. With 8 bases removed from V and 0 bases from J, the gap between germline ends came to 17 bases. The CDR3 consists of 16 residues. Germline CDR1 reads SNHLY; CDR2 reads FYNNEI. The DNA for the CDR3 is TGTGCCAGCTGCGTCGGGAGGGGCAATAGCAATCAGCCCCAGCATTTT. Residues: CASCVGRGNSNQPQHF.

V gene TRBV12-5 combines with J gene TRBJ2-2; 13 bases align to TRBD2. CDR3 length equals 18 residues. J was trimmed by 6 bases and V by 1 base; bases with no gene match: 8. CDR1 is LGHNT and CDR2 is FRNRAP in the germline V gene. The CDR3 nucleotides read TGTGCTAGTGGTTTGGCCCCCGGACTAGCGGGAGAGGCCGGGGAGCTGTTTTTT. Protein product: CASGLAPGLAGEAGELFF.

Notes on this clone: Other DNA variants within this sample encode the same CDR3. V gene TRBV20-1 combines with J gene TRBJ2-7; the D gene is possibly TRBD1 (5 bases). Germline-derived CDR1 and CDR2 are DFQATT and SNEGSKA (reference sequence). The CDR3 contains 11 residues. Trimming took 2 bases from V and 3 from J, leaving 5 bases between them. The CDR3 DNA reads as TGCAGTGCTAGACAGGGCTACGAGCAGTACTTC. Translating it yields CSARQGYEQYF.

The genes are TRBV16 and TRBJ1-5, with 7 bases matching TRBD1. V lost 1 base to trimming and J lost 5 bases; unmatched junction nucleotides: 5. This CDR3 spans 15 amino acids. CDR1 and CDR2 (germline): KGHSY, FQNENV. In DNA, the CDR3 is TGTGCCAGCAGCCAATTGAACAGGGGAGATCAGCCCCAGCATTTT. Encoded protein: CASSQLNRGDQPQHF.

The chain is built from TRBV10-3 and TRBJ1-4; 7 nucleotides line up with TRBD1. From germline, CDR1 is ENHRY and CDR2 SYGVKD. This CDR3 is 15 amino acids long. The J segment lost 7 bases and the V segment lost 8 bases, leaving 13 bases of the junction unmatched. The CDR3, as DNA: TGTGCCATCCGCAGACAGGGAGGAGAAAGTGAAAAACTGTTTTTT. It is translated as CAIRRQGGESEKLFF.

The chain combines TRBV28 with TRBJ1-3, with D maybe TRBD1 (6 bases). Trimming shortened V by 6 bases and J by 2 bases, and 11 bases separated the two germline ends. The CDR3 totals 14 residues. Germline V gene data show CDR1 as MDHEN and CDR2 as SYDVKM. The DNA of the CDR3 is TGTGCCAGCAGGGCTGGACAGACTGGAAACACCATATATTTT. Translated, it gives CASRAGQTGNTIYF.

DNA of the CDR3: TGTGCCAGCAGCCCAAGACGGGCAGGGACTGAAGCTTTCTTT. This gives the protein CASSPRRAGTEAFF. The gene calls are TRBV6-5 and TRBJ1-1, with D maybe TRBD1 (5 bases). The germline V gene has CDR1 MNHEY and CDR2 SVGAGI. This CDR3 contains 14 residues. V was cut by 6 bases and J by 5 bases, with 16 bases left in between.

This chain connects TRBV18 to TRBJ1-3; D is possibly TRBD1 (5 bases). Germline-derived CDR1 and CDR2 are KGHSH and LQKENI. Deletions cut 3 bases from V and 0 bases from J, with 9 bases between. The CDR3 spans 15 residues. The CDR3: CASSPRGSSGNTIYF. The DNA of the CDR3 is TGTGCCAGCTCACCCCGGGGGAGCTCTGGAAACACCATATATTTT.

The chain employs TRBV2 and TRBJ1-1; no clear D. The CDR3 spans 13 residues. With 4 bases removed from V and 2 bases from J, the gap between germline ends came to 8 bases. Germline V gene lookup returns CDR1 SNHLY and CDR2 FYNNEI. CDR3 in DNA: TGTGCCAGCAGTGTAACAGTTAACACTGAAGCTTTCTTT. Translating gives CASSVTVNTEAFF.

V usage is TRBV19 and J usage is TRBJ1-5; D possibly corresponds to TRBD1 (5 bases). Trimming took off 3 bases at V and 7 bases at J, with 16 bases between the two ends. The CDR3 contains 15 residues. CDR1 is LNHDA and CDR2 is SQIVND in the germline V gene (reference sequence). The CDR3 here is CASSIRAGEAQPQHF. The DNA of the CDR3 is TGTGCCAGTAGTATCAGGGCGGGGGAAGCGCAGCCCCAGCATTTT.

The rearrangement joins TRBV6-2 or TRBV6-3 to TRBJ1-5; D not resolved. V was cut by 2 bases and J by 2 bases, with 10 bases left in between. This CDR3 is 15 amino acids long. From germline, CDR1 is MNHEY and CDR2 SVGEGT. CDR3 coding DNA: TGTGCCAGCAGTTACGTGGGTAGCGGCAATCAGCCCCAGCATTTT. Translation: CASSYVGSGNQPQHF.

The rearrangement uses TRBV5-6 and TRBJ2-7; 7 nucleotides match TRBD1. Germline trimming cut 0 bases from V and 3 bases from J; bases unmatched to any gene: 6. The CDR3 is made up of 15 amino acids. CDR1 is SGHDT, CDR2 YYEEEE, per germline. The CDR3 DNA reads as TGTGCCAGCAGCTTGGCAAGGGGGCCCCACTACGAGCAGTACTTC. Residues: CASSLARGPHYEQYF. Looking up the rest from reference TRBV5-6 and TRBJ2-7 gives the full variable domain: DAGVTQSPTHLIKTRGQQVTLRCSPKSGHDTVSWYQQALGQGPQFIFQYYEEEERQRGNFPDRFSGHQFPNYSSELNVNALLLGDSALYLCASSLARGPHYEQYFGPGTRLTVT.

This chain uses TRBV6-5 with TRBJ1-6; D is unresolved. Germline-derived CDR1 and CDR2 are MNHEY and SVGAGI. This CDR3 region has 16 residues. Trimming shortened V by 4 bases and J by 6 bases, and 16 bases separated the two germline ends. The DNA of the CDR3 is TGTGCCAGCAGTTCCATTTCCAGGTCCGGTAATTCACCCCTCCACTTT. It is translated as CASSSISRSGNSPLHF.

The chain couples TRBV7-3 to TRBJ2-1, with 10 bases matching TRBD2. The CDR3 is 14 amino acids. Germline loops: CDR1 SGHTA, CDR2 FQGTGA. J lost 15 bases, V lost 2 bases, and 10 bases had no gene match. The CDR3 sequence: CASSLGSEAGGVFF. CDR3 bases: TGTGCCAGCAGCTTAGGCTCGGAAGCGGGAGGGGTGTTCTTC.

The chain couples TRBV5-1 to TRBJ1-4, with a tentative D call TRBD1 (5 bases). Germline V gives CDR1 SGHRS, CDR2 YFSETQ. The germline V and J ends were trimmed by 4 bases and 3 bases, with 10 bases remaining between them. This CDR3 is 14 amino acids long. CDR3 loop: CASSVGLANEKLFF. For the CDR3, the DNA is TGCGCCAGCAGCGTGGGACTGGCTAATGAAAAACTGTTTTTT.